This TCR beta chain comes out of a study of blood T cell repertoires in COVID-19. Background on the study: Samples came from the United States, Italy and Spain, spanning acute and convalescent COVID-19. PBMCs, B-cell-depleted T cells, or T cells provided the cDNA or gDNA that made up the material.

Sequenced by immunoSEQ multiplex PCR; TCRdb stores in-frame clones only, minus some. The table has around 130,000 clones, approximately 84% seen once. With 2 bases removed from V and 9 bases from J, the gap between germline ends came to 8 bases. This CDR3 contains 13 residues. The genes are TRBV12-3 or TRBV12-4 and TRBJ1-6, with D unresolved. Sequenced sample: peripheral blood. The TCR comes from an elderly woman with acute or convalescent COVID-19. The CDR3 protein is CASSLSSGSPLHF. DNA for the CDR3: TGTGCCAGCAGTTTAAGCTCAGGTTCACCCCTCCACTTT.